This entry concerns a single T cell receptor beta chain. V was pared by 3 bases and J by 3 bases, with 1 base of the junction left unmatched. Germline V CDR1 and CDR2: KGHSH, LQKENI. The CDR3 covers 13 residues. This record comes from a study of blood T cell repertoires in COVID-19. At the level of the study: Acute and convalescent COVID-19 specimens originated in the United States, Italy and Spain. Sources were T cells, B-cell-depleted T cells, or PBMCs; the material itself was cDNA or gDNA.

In the authors' workflow: Estimated nucleated cell counts came from reference gene primer amplification. TCRdb keeps only in-frame clones here, not all; method: immunoSEQ multiplex PCR. Clone size and the V and J calls come from that table; the DNA yielded D and trimming. Here the sample spans over 60,000 clones, roughly 90% being singletons. The chain recombines TRBV18 with TRBJ1-1, with TRBD1 matching over 7 bases. The sequencing input was peripheral blood. The TCR originated in a human donor in a cohort sampled during active COVID-19. CDR3 nucleotides: TGTGCCAGCTCACCGGGACAGCACACTGAAGCTTTCTTT. Its protein is CASSPGQHTEAFF.